The 10 T cell receptor beta chains presented below share a single source sample, sequenced in a study of T cell responses to AZD1222 COVID-19 vaccine. Some clones are missing from TCRdb's copy, which holds only in-frame ones; the method was immunoSEQ multiplex PCR. The sample holds more than 150,000 clones, 85% to 95% seen once. Sequenced here: peripheral blood, sampled on day 0 of AZD1222 vaccination. All receptors come from an adult in good health.

This CDR3 is CASSQKLWGSTNEKLFF. For the CDR3, the DNA is TGTGCCAGCAGCCAAAAGCTATGGGGATCAACTAATGAAAAACTGTTTTTT. This rearrangement joins TRBV3-1 (or the pseudogene TRBV3-2) to TRBJ1-4; D is unclear. This CDR3 contains 17 residues. In germline, CDR1 is LGHDT, CDR2 YNNKEL (reference sequence). The V end lost 2 bases, the J end lost 0 bases, and 13 bases lay between the germline ends.

The V call is TRBV11-2, the J call TRBJ2-2; no clear D. Germline loops: CDR1 SGHAT, CDR2 FQNNGV. This CDR3 spans 13 amino acids. Trimming cost V 6 bases and J 3 bases, with 8 bases left between them. The CDR3 loop reads CASSSLHTGELFF. The CDR3 region has the DNA TGTGCCAGCAGTTCACTGCACACCGGGGAGCTGTTTTTT.

The chain carries TRBV28 and TRBJ1-2, with 8 positions matching TRBD1. The CDR3 has 14 residues. Germline V CDR1 and CDR2: MDHEN, SYDVKM. V lost 5 bases, J lost 4 bases, and 6 bases stayed unmatched. In DNA form, the CDR3 reads TGTGCCAGCAGTCCAAGACAGGGGATCTATGGCTACACCTTC. This codes for CASSPRQGIYGYTF.

This chain links TRBV7-9 with TRBJ1-4; tentative D call: TRBD1 (6 bases). This CDR3 comprises 14 residues. The V and J ends lost 2 bases and 9 bases respectively, with 13 bases between them. Germline V gene data show CDR1 as SEHNR and CDR2 as FQNEAQ (reference sequence). This chain's CDR3 is CASSLNGGQQKLFF. CDR3 bases: TGTGCCAGCAGCTTAAACGGGGGACAACAAAAACTGTTTTTT.

This chain links TRBV6-1 with TRBJ1-4; the D gene is possibly TRBD1 (5 bases). CDR3 size: 14 residues. Germline CDR1 MNHNS, CDR2 SASEGT. V was trimmed by 2 bases and J by 5 bases, leaving 9 bases between them. The CDR3 nucleotides are TGTGCCAGCAGTGAAAACAGGTTAAATGAAAAACTGTTTTTT. It translates to CASSENRLNEKLFF.

The V gene is TRBV6-6, the J gene TRBJ1-1; TRBD1 aligns across 7 bases. The germline V gene encodes CDR1 MNHNY and CDR2 SVGAGI (reference sequence). V lost 3 bases, J lost 8 bases, and 6 bases stayed unmatched. The CDR3 has 13 residues. CDR3 amino acids: CASSYGQVLEAFF. The CDR3 DNA follows: TGTGCCAGCAGTTATGGACAGGTGCTGGAAGCTTTCTTT.

The gene calls are TRBV4-2 and TRBJ1-6; D unclear. Between the trimmed V and J ends, which lost 2 bases and 2 bases, there was a span of 10 bases. CDR3 length: 16 amino acids. CDR1 is LGHNA, CDR2 YNFKEQ, per germline. The CDR3 sequence is CASSQSGGAYNSPLHF. The CDR3 DNA follows: TGTGCCAGCAGCCAATCGGGAGGAGCCTATAATTCACCCCTCCACTTT.

The gene calls are TRBV9 and TRBJ2-1; the D call may be TRBD1 or TRBD2 (6 bases each). This CDR3 comprises 17 residues. Trimming took off 2 bases at V and 7 bases at J, with 22 bases between the two ends. Germline V CDR1 and CDR2: SGDLS, YYNGEE. The CDR3 sequence: CASSVDPVLARGNEQFF. CDR3 bases: TGTGCCAGCAGCGTTGACCCAGTGCTAGCGAGGGGGAATGAGCAGTTCTTC.

The V call is TRBV2, the J call TRBJ2-5; D not certain. Germline V lookup: CDR1 SNHLY, CDR2 FYNNEI. V was pared by 3 bases and J by 2 bases, with 13 bases between. The CDR3 runs 15 residues. CDR3 protein: CASSEKGRRQETQYF. The CDR3 DNA sequence: TGTGCCAGCAGTGAGAAGGGAAGGCGGCAAGAGACCCAGTACTTC.

The chain combines TRBV18 with TRBJ1-1, with 11 bases lining up with TRBD1. J was trimmed by 5 bases and V by 0 bases; bases with no gene match: 11. The CDR3 extends over 18 amino acids. CDR1 is KGHSH, CDR2 LQKENI, per germline. The CDR3 spells CASSPPLGTGGLGTEAFF. CDR3 coding DNA: TGTGCCAGCTCACCACCGCTCGGGACAGGGGGACTGGGAACTGAAGCTTTCTTT.